One and the same sample provided the 21 T cell receptor beta chains below, sequenced in a study of T-cell reconstitution after alpha-beta-depleted transplantation in children. As it was prepared, the TCRbeta library received unique molecular identifiers. TCRdb reanalysed the PCR reads using MiXCR and keeps one entry per CDR3 protein. The repertoire holds about 400,000 distinct CDR3 sequences, with about an eighth as singletons. This specimen consisted of PBMCs, obtained from the stem cell graft. All receptors come from a human donor who donated a stem cell graft to a child with Fanconi anemia.

This clonotype was seen more than once but under ten times. The genes are TRBV5-1 and TRBJ2-1; TRBD1 agrees at 7 bases. After removal of 4 bases from V and 7 bases from J, the junction contained 8 bases not matched to a gene. Per germline, CDR1 SGHRS and CDR2 YFSETQ. CDR3 length equals 14 residues. CDR3 nucleotides: TGCGCCAGCAGCGACCCGGGACAGCAAAATGAGCAGTTCTTC. This sequence encodes CASSDPGQQNEQFF.

A note on this clonotype: Lacking the conserved final phenylalanine or tryptophan, this CDR3 likely reflects a read error. This chain links TRBV10-3 with TRBJ2-5; D is uncertain. Germline CDR1 reads ENHRY; CDR2 reads SYGVKD. The V end lost 4 bases, the J end lost 5 bases, and 8 bases lay between the germline ends. The CDR3 covers 12 residues. CDR3 bases: TGTGCCATCAGTGTGGACGGGGAGACCCAGTACGTC. Amino acids: CAISVDGETQYV.

This clonotype was seen ten or more times. V gene TRBV25-1 combines with J gene TRBJ2-3; the match to TRBD1 covers 8 bases. The germline V gene encodes CDR1 MGHDK and CDR2 SYGVNS. Trimming at V came to 4 bases and at J to 0 bases, leaving 12 bases not matched to a gene. The CDR3 is 18 amino acids. The CDR3 DNA reads TGTGCCAGCAGTGGACAGGGGCCCCCTCGAATCAGCACAGATACGCAGTATTTT. It specifies CASSGQGPPRISTDTQYF.

V and J are TRBV7-8 and TRBJ2-3, with a weak D call TRBD2 (7 bases). There are 17 residues in the CDR3. V lost 2 bases and J 0 bases, leaving 15 bases between the germline ends. CDR1 SGHVS and CDR2 FQNEAQ come from the germline V gene. In nucleotides, the CDR3 is TGTGCCAGCAGCTTAAACCCGGGGGGCGGTAGCACAGATACGCAGTATTTT. Encoded protein: CASSLNPGGGSTDTQYF.

This clonotype came up many times. The CDR3 DNA follows: TGTGCCAGCACCTCCTTCCCAAGGATGTGGGACGTC. This sequence encodes CASTSFPRMWDV. V usage is TRBV7-6 and J usage is TRBJ2-7, with unresolved D. CDR3 size: 12 residues. Germline V gene sequence: CDR1 SGHVS, CDR2 FNYEAQ.

This clonotype was picked up many times. V usage is TRBV12-3 or TRBV12-4 and J usage is TRBJ1-1; D perhaps matches TRBD1 (5 bases). Trimming removed 5 bases at V and 6 bases at J, with 16 bases between. The CDR3 runs to 14 residues. The CDR3 is CASSTSPGDPEAFF. CDR3 sequence (DNA): TGTGCCAGCAGTACATCTCCGGGGGATCCTGAAGCTTTCTTT.

This clonotype came up a few times. J is TRBJ2-2 and V is TRBV30; tentative D call: TRBD2 (7 bases). This CDR3 has 16 amino acids. Per germline, CDR1 GTSNPN and CDR2 SVGIG (reference sequence). V was shortened by 1 base and J by 4 bases, with 16 bases between the two germline ends. The CDR3 region is CAWSDRRGGLTGELFF. Here the CDR3 DNA reads TGTGCCTGGAGTGATAGGAGGGGGGGCCTCACCGGGGAGCTGTTTTTT.

The CDR3, as DNA: TGTGCCAGCACCCCTGCATTGAAGCAGTACTTC. Amino acids: CASTPALKQYF. The genes are TRBV11-2 and TRBJ2-7; D call uncertain. Trimming removed 7 bases from V and 8 bases from J, with 12 bases in between. The CDR3 contains 11 residues. Germline assignment: CDR1 SGHAT and CDR2 FQNNGV.

The chain carries TRBV5-1 and TRBJ2-3; 7 nucleotides line up with TRBD1. V lost 4 bases, J lost 0 bases, and 8 bases stayed unmatched. CDR3 length equals 16 residues. Germline V gene data show CDR1 as SGHRS and CDR2 as YFSETQ. The chain's CDR3 is CASSTQGRTSTDTQYF. The CDR3 nucleotides read TGCGCCAGCAGCACACAGGGGCGAACTAGCACAGATACGCAGTATTTT.

The chain combines TRBV28 with TRBJ1-1; D ambiguous. Trimming cost V 7 bases and J 1 base, with 16 bases left between them. This CDR3 region has 15 residues. Germline V gives CDR1 MDHEN, CDR2 SYDVKM. The CDR3 DNA reads TGTGCCAGCAATCCCCCTCCGGCAGGGAACACTGAAGCTTTCTTT. Its translation: CASNPPPAGNTEAFF.

In its sample, this clonotype was seen a few times. The chain carries TRBV5-6 and TRBJ2-5; 8 positions match TRBD2. CDR1 and CDR2 from the germline V gene are SGHDT and YYEEEE. The CDR3 consists of 18 residues. Losses at the gene ends were 1 base for V and 5 bases for J; bases not matched to a gene: 16. This CDR3 is CASSLRELAAPQWETQYF. Written as DNA, the CDR3 is TGTGCCAGCAGCTTGAGAGAACTAGCGGCGCCTCAGTGGGAGACCCAGTACTTC. Using reference TRBV5-6 and TRBJ2-5 for the parts outside the CDR3, the full variable domain is DAGVTQSPTHLIKTRGQQVTLRCSPKSGHDTVSWYQQALGQGPQFIFQYYEEEERQRGNFPDRFSGHQFPNYSSELNVNALLLGDSALYLCASSLRELAAPQWETQYFGPGTRLLVL.

V is TRBV5-1 and J is TRBJ1-4, with D possibly TRBD1 on 6 matching bases. Between the trimmed V and J ends, which lost 0 bases and 4 bases, there was a span of 13 bases. CDR1 is SGHRS, CDR2 YFSETQ, per germline. The CDR3 covers 16 residues. DNA of the CDR3: TGCGCCAGCAGCTTGGGGGACACTCCTTTTAATGAAAAACTGTTTTTT. It translates to CASSLGDTPFNEKLFF.

This clonotype was observed a few times. V and J are TRBV6-2 or TRBV6-3 and TRBJ1-1; D unclear. This CDR3 region has 13 residues. Trimming took off 4 bases at V and 1 base at J, with 7 bases between the two ends. CDR1 MNHEY and CDR2 SVGEGT come from the germline V gene. DNA of the CDR3: TGTGCCAGCAGTTCCTGGGGGAACACTGAAGCTTTCTTT. This codes for CASSSWGNTEAFF.

The genes are TRBV25-1 and TRBJ2-7; TRBD1 matches at 8 bases. The V and J ends lost 7 bases and 4 bases, in that order; junction bases with no gene match: 6. This CDR3 contains 13 residues. Germline CDR1 is MGHDK and CDR2 is SYGVNS. The CDR3 protein is CASTGGASYEQYF. CDR3 nucleotides: TGTGCCAGCACAGGGGGCGCTTCTTACGAGCAGTACTTC.

The chain uses TRBV6-1 and TRBJ1-6, with D possibly being TRBD1 (5 bases). Trimming removed 7 bases at V and 10 bases at J, with 17 bases between. Germline V lookup: CDR1 MNHNS, CDR2 SASEGT. The CDR3 covers 14 residues. The chain's CDR3 is CASTDAGGWSPLHF. The CDR3 DNA sequence: TGTGCCAGCACAGACGCCGGGGGTTGGTCACCCCTCCACTTT.

In this sample, this clonotype turned up a few times. The chain carries TRBV2 and TRBJ2-2; D assignment may be TRBD1 or TRBD2 (5 bases each). CDR3 size: 17 residues. The V gene's germline CDR1 is SNHLY and CDR2 FYNNEI. Trimming shortened V by 6 bases and J by 0 bases, and 17 bases separated the two germline ends. CDR3 region: CASSLFSPGPNTGELFF. For the CDR3, the DNA is TGTGCCAGCAGCCTCTTTTCTCCGGGACCGAACACCGGGGAGCTGTTTTTT.

This clonotype showed up just a few times. V gene TRBV6-5 combines with J gene TRBJ1-2, with TRBD1 identical over 7 bases. The CDR3 spans 15 residues. Germline assignment: CDR1 MNHEY and CDR2 SVGAGI. Trimming took 0 bases from V and 4 from J; bases not matched to a gene: 5. CDR3: CASSYSMGQIYGYTF. The CDR3 region has the DNA TGTGCCAGCAGTTACTCGATGGGACAGATCTATGGCTACACCTTC.

This clonotype occurred a few times. The chain couples TRBV7-6 to TRBJ2-7; possible D gene TRBD1, 6 bases. Trimming took 5 bases from V and 1 from J, leaving 18 bases between them. The CDR3 is made up of 16 amino acids. CDR1 is SGHVS and CDR2 is FNYEAQ in the germline V gene. CDR3 residues: CASSPGDRQESYEQYV. The CDR3 DNA reads as TGTGCCAGCAGCCCAGGGGACCGACAGGAGTCCTACGAGCAGTACGTC.

There are a few counts of this clonotype. The chain recombines TRBV12-3 or TRBV12-4 with TRBJ1-1, with D possibly TRBD1 on 6 matching bases. The V end was cut by 5 bases, the J end by 0 bases, with 13 bases between. There are 15 residues in the CDR3. This CDR3 reads CASSPGGGVNTEAFF. CDR3 DNA: TGTGCCAGCAGTCCAGGAGGGGGGGTGAACACTGAAGCTTTCTTT.

In this sample, this clonotype turned up a few times. The chain's CDR3 is CASRTDRASSYNSPLHF. Written as DNA, the CDR3 is TGTGCCAGCAGGACCGACAGGGCCAGCTCCTATAATTCACCCCTCCACTTT. The rearrangement links TRBV25-1 to TRBJ1-6; 7 bases are shared with TRBD1. CDR3 size: 17 residues. V was clipped by 6 bases and J by 0 bases; unmatched bases: 8. Germline CDR1 and CDR2: MGHDK and SYGVNS.

In its sample, this clonotype was seen many times. The chain employs TRBV5-6 and TRBJ2-6, with unresolved D. V lost 0 bases and J lost 0, with 10 bases in between. This CDR3 comprises 17 residues. Germline V gives CDR1 SGHDT, CDR2 YYEEEE. CDR3 in amino acids: CASSLVSVSSGANVLTF. The CDR3 DNA reads as TGTGCCAGCAGCTTGGTATCGGTTAGCTCTGGGGCCAACGTCCTGACTTTC.